This is a list of T cell receptor beta chains from one sample in a study of T cell changes during pregnancy in multiple sclerosis. Sequencing used immunoSEQ multiplex PCR; TCRdb keeps in-frame clones, though not all of them. This table holds roughly 50,000 clones, 85% to 95% found once. Sample: CD4+ T cells from peripheral blood mononuclear cells, taken in the third trimester of pregnancy. Receptors were obtained from a female donor with multiple sclerosis, enrolled in a pregnancy study. The CDR3 runs from the conserved cysteine through the conserved F or W.

TRBJ2-5 | TRBV5-4 | CASSQTRSGGETQYF
TRBJ1-5 | TRBV6-4 | CASSERQGYLYYQPQHF
TRBJ2-7 | TRBV7-2 | CASSSQSGVRDEQYF
TRBJ1-1 | TRBV18 | CASSTIGTGSEAFF
TRBJ1-1 | TRBV7-9 | CASSLEALTKLGWNTEAFF
TRBJ1-5 | TRBV7-2 | CASSLRQGNQPQHF
TRBJ1-2 | TRBV4-1 | CASSQDLNTGADGYTF
TRBJ2-1 | TRBV11-2 | CASSLSGTGVYNEQFF
TRBJ1-1 | TRBV18 | CASSPRQEMNTEAFF
TRBJ2-7 | TRBV6-1 | CASSDQREGGYEQYF
TRBJ2-3 | TRBV9 | CASSGTGPTDTQYF
TRBJ1-2 | TRBV7-8 | CASSLGHRSYGYTF
TRBJ1-5 | TRBV29-1 | CSVCNGGNQPQHF